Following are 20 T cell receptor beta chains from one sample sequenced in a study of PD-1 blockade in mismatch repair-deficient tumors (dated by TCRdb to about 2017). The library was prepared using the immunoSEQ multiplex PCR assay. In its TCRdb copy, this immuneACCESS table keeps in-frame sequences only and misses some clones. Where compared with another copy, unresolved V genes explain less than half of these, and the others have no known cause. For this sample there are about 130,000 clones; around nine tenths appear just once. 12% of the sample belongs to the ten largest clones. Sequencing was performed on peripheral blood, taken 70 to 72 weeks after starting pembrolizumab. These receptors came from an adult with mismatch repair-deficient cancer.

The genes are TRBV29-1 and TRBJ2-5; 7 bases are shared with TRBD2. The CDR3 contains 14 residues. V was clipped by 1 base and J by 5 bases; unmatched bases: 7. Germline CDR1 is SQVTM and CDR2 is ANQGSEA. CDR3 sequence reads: CSVEGGRAGETQYF. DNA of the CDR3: TGCAGCGTTGAAGGGGGGAGGGCCGGGGAGACCCAGTACTTC. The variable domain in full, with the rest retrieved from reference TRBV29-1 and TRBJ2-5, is SAVISQKPSRDICQRGTSLTIQCQVDSQVTMMFWYRQQPGQSLTLIATANQGSEATYESGFVIDKFPISRPNLTFSTLTVSNMSPEDSSIYLCSVEGGRAGETQYFGPGTRLLVL.

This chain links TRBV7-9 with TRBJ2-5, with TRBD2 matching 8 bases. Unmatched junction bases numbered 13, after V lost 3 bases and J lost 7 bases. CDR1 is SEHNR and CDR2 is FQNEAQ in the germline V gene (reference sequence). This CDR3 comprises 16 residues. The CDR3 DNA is TGTGCCAGCAGCTTTACCGGGACTAGTTTCCCGGGGACCCAGTACTTC. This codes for CASSFTGTSFPGTQYF.

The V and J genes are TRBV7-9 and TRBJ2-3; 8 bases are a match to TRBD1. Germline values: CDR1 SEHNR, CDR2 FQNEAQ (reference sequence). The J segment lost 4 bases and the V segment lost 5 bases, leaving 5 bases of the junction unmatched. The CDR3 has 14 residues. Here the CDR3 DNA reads TGTGCCAGCAGCCCGCGGACAGGGTCAGATACGCAGTATTTT. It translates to CASSPRTGSDTQYF.

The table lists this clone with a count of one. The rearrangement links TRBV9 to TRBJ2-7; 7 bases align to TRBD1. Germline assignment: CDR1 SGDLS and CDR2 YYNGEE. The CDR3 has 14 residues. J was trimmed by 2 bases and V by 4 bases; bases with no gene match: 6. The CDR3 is CASSSGQGAYEQYF. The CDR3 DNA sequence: TGTGCCAGCAGCTCCGGCCAGGGGGCCTACGAGCAGTACTTC.

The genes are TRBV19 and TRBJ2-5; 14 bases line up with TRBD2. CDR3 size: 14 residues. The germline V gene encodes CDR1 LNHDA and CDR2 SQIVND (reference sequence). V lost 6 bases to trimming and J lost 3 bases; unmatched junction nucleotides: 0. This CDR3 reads CASRTSGREETQYF. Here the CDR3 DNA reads TGTGCCAGTAGGACTAGCGGGAGGGAAGAGACCCAGTACTTC.

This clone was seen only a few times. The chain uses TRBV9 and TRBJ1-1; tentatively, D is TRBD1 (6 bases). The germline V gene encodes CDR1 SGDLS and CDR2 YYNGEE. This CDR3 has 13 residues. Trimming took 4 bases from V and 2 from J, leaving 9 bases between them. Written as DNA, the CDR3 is TGTGCCAGCAGCTCCGGGACAAACACTGAAGCTTTCTTT. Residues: CASSSGTNTEAFF.

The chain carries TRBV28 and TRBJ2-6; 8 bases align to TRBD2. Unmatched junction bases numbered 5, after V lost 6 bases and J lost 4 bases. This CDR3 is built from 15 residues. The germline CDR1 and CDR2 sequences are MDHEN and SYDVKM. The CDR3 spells CASSRGGTGANVLTF. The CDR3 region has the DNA TGTGCCAGCAGCCGCGGGGGGACCGGGGCCAACGTCCTGACTTTC.

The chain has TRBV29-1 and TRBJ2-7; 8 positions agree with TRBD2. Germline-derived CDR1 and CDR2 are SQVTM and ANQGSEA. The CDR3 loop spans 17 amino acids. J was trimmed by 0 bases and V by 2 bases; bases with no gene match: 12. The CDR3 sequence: CSVERVASGLSSYEQYF. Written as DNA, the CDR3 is TGCAGCGTTGAAAGAGTGGCTAGCGGGCTGAGCTCCTACGAGCAGTACTTC.

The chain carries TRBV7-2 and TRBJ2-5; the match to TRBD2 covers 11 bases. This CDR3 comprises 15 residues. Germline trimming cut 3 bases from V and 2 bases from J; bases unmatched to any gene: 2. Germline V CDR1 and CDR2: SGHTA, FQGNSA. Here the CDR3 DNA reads TGTGCCAGCAGCTTGAGACTAGCGGGACAAGAGACCCAGTACTTC. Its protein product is CASSLRLAGQETQYF.

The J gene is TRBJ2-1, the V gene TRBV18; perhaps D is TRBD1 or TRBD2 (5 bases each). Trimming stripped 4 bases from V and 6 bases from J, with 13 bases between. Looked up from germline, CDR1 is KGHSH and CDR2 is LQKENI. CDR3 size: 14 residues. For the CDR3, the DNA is TGTGCCAGCTCACTCTCGGGACCCACCAATGAGCAGTTCTTC. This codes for CASSLSGPTNEQFF.

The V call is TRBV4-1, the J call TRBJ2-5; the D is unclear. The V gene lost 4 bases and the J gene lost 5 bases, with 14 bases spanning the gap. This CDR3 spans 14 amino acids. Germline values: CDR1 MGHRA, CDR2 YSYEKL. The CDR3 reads CASSPTTAWETQYF. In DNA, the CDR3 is TGCGCCAGCAGCCCTACCACAGCATGGGAGACCCAGTACTTC.

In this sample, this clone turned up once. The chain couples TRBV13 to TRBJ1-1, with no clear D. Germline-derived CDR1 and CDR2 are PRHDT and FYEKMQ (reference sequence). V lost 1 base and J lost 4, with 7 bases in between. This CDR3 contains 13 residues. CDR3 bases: TGTGCCAGCAGCTTAGTCCACGGCACTGAAGCTTTCTTT. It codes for CASSLVHGTEAFF. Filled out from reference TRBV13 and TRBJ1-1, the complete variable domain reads AAGVIQSPRHLIKEKRETATLKCYPIPRHDTVYWYQQGPGQDPQFLISFYEKMQSDKGSIPDRFSAQQFSDYHSELNMSSLELGDSALYFCASSLVHGTEAFFGQGTRLTVV.

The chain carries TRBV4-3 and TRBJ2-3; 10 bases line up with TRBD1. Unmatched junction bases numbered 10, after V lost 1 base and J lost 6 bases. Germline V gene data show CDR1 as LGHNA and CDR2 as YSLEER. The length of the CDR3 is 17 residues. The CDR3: CASSQGLTGQGTDTQYF. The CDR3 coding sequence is TGCGCCAGCAGCCAAGGCCTTACGGGACAGGGGACGGATACGCAGTATTTT.

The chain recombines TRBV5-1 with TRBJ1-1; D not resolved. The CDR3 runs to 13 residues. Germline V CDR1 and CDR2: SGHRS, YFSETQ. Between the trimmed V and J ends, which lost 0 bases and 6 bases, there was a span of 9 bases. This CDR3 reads CASSLGGWAEAFF. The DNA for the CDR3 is TGCGCCAGCAGCTTGGGGGGTTGGGCTGAAGCTTTCTTT.

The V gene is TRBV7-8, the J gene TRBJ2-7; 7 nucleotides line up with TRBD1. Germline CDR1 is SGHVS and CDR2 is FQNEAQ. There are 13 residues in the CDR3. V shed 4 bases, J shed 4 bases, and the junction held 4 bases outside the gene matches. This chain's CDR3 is CASSSTGSYEQYF. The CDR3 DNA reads TGTGCCAGCAGCTCGACAGGGTCATACGAGCAGTACTTC.

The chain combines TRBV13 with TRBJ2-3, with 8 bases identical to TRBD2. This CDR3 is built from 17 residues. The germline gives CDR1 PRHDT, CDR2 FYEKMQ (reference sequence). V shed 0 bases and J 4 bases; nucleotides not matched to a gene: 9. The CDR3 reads CASSLGGASGYPDTQYF. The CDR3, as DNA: TGTGCCAGCAGCTTAGGCGGGGCTAGCGGGTACCCAGATACGCAGTATTTT.

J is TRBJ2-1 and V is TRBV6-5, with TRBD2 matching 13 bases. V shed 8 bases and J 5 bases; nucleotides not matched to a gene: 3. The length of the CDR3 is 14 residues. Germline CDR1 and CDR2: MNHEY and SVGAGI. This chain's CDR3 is CASGTSGIHNEQFF. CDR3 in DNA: TGTGCCAGCGGGACTAGCGGGATTCACAATGAGCAGTTCTTC.

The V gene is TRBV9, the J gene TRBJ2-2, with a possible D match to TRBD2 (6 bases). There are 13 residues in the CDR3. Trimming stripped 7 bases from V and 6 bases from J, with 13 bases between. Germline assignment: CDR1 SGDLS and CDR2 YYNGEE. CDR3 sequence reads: CASWSGDAGELFF. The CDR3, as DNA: TGTGCCAGCTGGTCGGGAGACGCCGGGGAGCTGTTTTTT.

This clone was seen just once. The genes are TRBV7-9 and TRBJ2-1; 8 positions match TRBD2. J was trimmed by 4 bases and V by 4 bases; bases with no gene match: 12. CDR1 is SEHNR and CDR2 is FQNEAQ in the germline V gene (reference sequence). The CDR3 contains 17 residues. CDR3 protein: CASSSARTSGPYNEQFF. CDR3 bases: TGTGCCAGCAGCTCCGCCCGCACTAGCGGACCATACAATGAGCAGTTCTTC.

The CDR3 sequence is CASSPRLEDEQYF. The CDR3 bases are TGTGCCAGCAGCCCCCGCCTGGAGGACGAGCAGTACTTC. The V and J genes are TRBV7-2 and TRBJ2-7, with a possible D match to TRBD2 (5 bases). The CDR3 loop spans 13 amino acids. Trimming removed 5 bases from V and 5 bases from J, with 13 bases in between. The germline V gene has CDR1 SGHTA and CDR2 FQGNSA.